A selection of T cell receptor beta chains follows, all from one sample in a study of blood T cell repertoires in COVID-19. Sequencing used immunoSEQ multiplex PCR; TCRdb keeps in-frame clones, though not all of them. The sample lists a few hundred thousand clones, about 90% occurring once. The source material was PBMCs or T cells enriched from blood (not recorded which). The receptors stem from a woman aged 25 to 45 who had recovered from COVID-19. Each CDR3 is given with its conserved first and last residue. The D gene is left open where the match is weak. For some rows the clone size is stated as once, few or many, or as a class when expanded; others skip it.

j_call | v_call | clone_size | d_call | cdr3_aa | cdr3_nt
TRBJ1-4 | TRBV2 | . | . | CASHLRDPGVGEKLFF | TGTGCCAGCCACCTCCGGGATCCAGGGGTGGGTGAAAAACTGTTTTTT
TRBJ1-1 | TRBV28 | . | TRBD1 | CASNYRGLDTEAFF | TGTGCCAGCAATTACAGGGGGCTGGACACTGAAGCTTTCTTT
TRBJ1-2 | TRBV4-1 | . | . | CASSPKGRQTPYGYTF | TGCGCCAGCAGCCCGAAAGGCCGACAGACCCCCTATGGCTACACCTTC
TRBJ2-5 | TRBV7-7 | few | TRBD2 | CASSLVPVSGGAPPETQYF | TGTGCCAGCAGCTTAGTTCCCGTGAGCGGGGGCGCTCCGCCAGAGACCCAGTACTTC
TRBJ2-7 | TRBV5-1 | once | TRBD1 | CASSLDRGAYEQYF | TGCGCCAGCAGCTTGGACAGGGGCGCCTACGAGCAGTACTTC
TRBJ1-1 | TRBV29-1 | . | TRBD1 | CSAKRDSSYHPNTEAFF | TGCAGCGCTAAAAGGGACAGCTCGTACCACCCGAACACTGAAGCTTTCTTT
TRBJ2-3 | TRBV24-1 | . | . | CATRPTGISTDTQYF | TGTGCCACCAGACCCACAGGGATTAGCACAGATACGCAGTATTTT
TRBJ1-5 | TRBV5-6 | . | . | CASSLGTAWHGNQPQHF | TGTGCCAGCAGCTTGGGGACAGCCTGGCATGGCAATCAGCCCCAGCATTTT
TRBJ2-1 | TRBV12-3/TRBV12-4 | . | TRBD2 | CASSPSGGAQFF | TGTGCCAGCAGTCCTAGCGGGGGGGCTCAGTTCTTC
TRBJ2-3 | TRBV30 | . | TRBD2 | CAWSTGRDTDTQYF | TGTGCCTGGAGTACGGGGAGGGACACAGATACGCAGTATTTT
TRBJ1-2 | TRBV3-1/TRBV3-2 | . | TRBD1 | CASSSTGSSGYTF | TGTGCCAGCAGTTCGACAGGGTCCTCTGGCTACACCTTC
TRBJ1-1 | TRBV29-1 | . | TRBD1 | CSVGQGRYEAFF | TGCAGCGTTGGACAGGGGCGCTATGAAGCTTTCTTT
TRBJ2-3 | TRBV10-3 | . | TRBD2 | CAISESGAFDTTDTQYF | TGTGCCATCAGTGAAAGCGGGGCCTTCGATACCACAGATACGCAGTATTTT
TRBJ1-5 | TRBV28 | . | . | CASRSSVAGRLHQPQHF | TGTGCCAGCAGATCCTCCGTTGCGGGGCGTCTGCATCAGCCCCAGCATTTT
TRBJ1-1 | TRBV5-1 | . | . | CASSLDGQNTEAFF | TGCGCCAGCAGCTTGGACGGACAGAACACTGAAGCTTTCTTT
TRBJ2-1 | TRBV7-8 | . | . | CASSLPLARVENEQFF | TGTGCCAGCAGTCTACCACTTGCCCGCGTGGAGAATGAGCAGTTCTTC
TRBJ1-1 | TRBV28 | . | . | CASSLGGVRGTEAFF | TGTGCCAGCAGTTTAGGGGGGGTCCGAGGGACTGAAGCTTTCTTT
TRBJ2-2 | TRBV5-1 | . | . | CASSAGARGTGELFF | TGCGCCAGCAGCGCAGGGGCCCGGGGCACCGGGGAGCTGTTTTTT
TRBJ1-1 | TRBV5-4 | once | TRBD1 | CASSLDRENTEAFF | TGTGCCAGCAGCTTAGACAGGGAGAACACTGAAGCTTTCTTT
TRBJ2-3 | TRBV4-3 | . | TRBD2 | CASSQDPLAGEERDTQYF | TGCGCCAGCAGCCAAGATCCCCTAGCGGGGGAGGAAAGAGATACGCAGTATTTT
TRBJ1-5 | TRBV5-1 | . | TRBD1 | CASSPGTGGSQPQHF | TGCGCCAGCAGCCCGGGGACAGGGGGCTCACAGCCCCAGCATTTT
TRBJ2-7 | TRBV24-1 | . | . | CATSRTGSTYEQYF | TGTGCCACCAGCCGAACCGGGAGCACCTACGAGCAGTACTTC
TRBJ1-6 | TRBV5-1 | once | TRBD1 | CASSLGDRNSPLHF | TGCGCCAGCAGCTTGGGGGACAGAAATTCACCCCTCCACTTT
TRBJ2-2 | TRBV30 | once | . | CAWNPGSGELFF | TGTGCCTGGAACCCTGGGAGCGGGGAGCTGTTTTTT
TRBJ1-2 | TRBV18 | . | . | CASSPEQRFNYGYTF | TGTGCCAGCTCACCGGAGCAAAGGTTTAACTATGGCTACACCTTC
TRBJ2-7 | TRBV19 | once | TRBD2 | CASSPPSSGGAVEQYF | TGTGCCAGTAGTCCCCCATCTAGCGGGGGGGCCGTTGAGCAGTACTTC
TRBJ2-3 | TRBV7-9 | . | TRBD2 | CASSSATLAGGHGTDTQYF | TGTGCCAGCAGCTCAGCTACACTAGCGGGGGGGCATGGCACAGATACGCAGTATTTT
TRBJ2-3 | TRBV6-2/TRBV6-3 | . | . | CASSWLAQSTDTQYF | TGTGCCAGCAGTTGGCTAGCGCAAAGCACAGATACGCAGTATTTT
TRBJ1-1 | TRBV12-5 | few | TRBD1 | CASVYSDRGEAFF | TGTGCTAGTGTTTACTCGGACAGGGGAGAAGCTTTCTTT
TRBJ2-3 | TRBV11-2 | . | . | CASSFRTTSTDTQYF | TGTGCCAGCAGCTTCCGGACAACTAGCACAGATACGCAGTATTTT
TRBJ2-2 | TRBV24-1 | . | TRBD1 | CATSDPRQGAIAGELFF | TGTGCCACCAGTGATCCACGACAGGGGGCGATTGCCGGGGAGCTGTTTTTT
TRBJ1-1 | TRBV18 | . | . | CASSPPSQGGAEAFF | TGTGCCAGCTCACCCCCGAGTCAGGGTGGTGCTGAAGCTTTCTTT
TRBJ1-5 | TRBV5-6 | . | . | CASMALRGVSNQPQHF | TGTGCCAGCATGGCCCTACGGGGGGTTAGCAATCAGCCCCAGCATTTT
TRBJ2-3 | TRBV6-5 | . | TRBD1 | CASSYSGQGWDTQYF | TGTGCCAGCAGTTATAGTGGACAGGGATGGGATACGCAGTATTTT
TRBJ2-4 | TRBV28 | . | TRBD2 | CASSTPSGGAKNIQYF | TGTGCCAGCAGTACCCCTAGCGGGGGGGCCAAAAACATTCAGTACTTC
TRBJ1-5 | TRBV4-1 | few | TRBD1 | CASSQGQGGNQPQHF | TGCGCCAGCAGCCAAGGACAGGGTGGCAATCAGCCCCAGCATTTT
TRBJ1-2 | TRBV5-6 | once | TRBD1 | CASSPGQAPTLYGYTF | TGTGCCAGCAGTCCCGGACAGGCCCCAACACTCTATGGCTACACCTTC